The present T cell receptor (beta chain) was sequenced within a study of T cell repertoires in cytomegalovirus infection. Study-wide background: It was the public TCR beta signatures that indicated both CMV infection and matching HLA type. Findings and limits, study-wide: Based on cumulative public TCR beta family frequency, carriers of CMV plus the relevant HLA were identified.

TCRdb fed the reads into MiXCR, producing one record per CDR3 protein. The table includes hundreds of thousands of distinct CDR3 sequences, roughly a sixth detected once. This clonotype was seen repeatedly, ten times or more. Its matching antigen is unknown. The germline V and J ends were trimmed by 3 bases and 0 bases, with 9 bases remaining between them. The CDR3 contains 14 residues. V usage is TRBV12-3 or TRBV12-4 and J usage is TRBJ2-7; D may be TRBD1 (5 bases). Sequencing was performed on PBMCs. This clonotype originated in a human donor in good health (CMV status not recorded). Some clones in this sample may be carry-over from other donors' samples. Here the CDR3 DNA reads TGTGCCAGCAGTTTGAGACAGAGCTCCTACGAGCAGTACTTC. This gives the protein CASSLRQSSYEQYF.